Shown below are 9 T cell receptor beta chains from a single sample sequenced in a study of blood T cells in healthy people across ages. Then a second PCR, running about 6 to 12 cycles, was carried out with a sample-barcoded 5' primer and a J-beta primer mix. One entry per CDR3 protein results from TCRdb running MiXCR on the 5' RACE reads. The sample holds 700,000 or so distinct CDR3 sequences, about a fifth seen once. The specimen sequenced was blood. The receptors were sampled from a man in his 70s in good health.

CDR3 sequence reads: CASSPQWGRQTKETQYF. CDR3 DNA sequence: TGTGCCAGCAGCCCTCAGTGGGGACGGCAGACTAAGGAGACCCAGTACTTC. The chain employs TRBV7-6 and TRBJ2-5, with D possibly called TRBD1 or TRBD2 (5 bases each). This CDR3 contains 17 residues. The germline CDR1 and CDR2 sequences are SGHVS and FNYEAQ. The V gene lost 5 bases and the J gene lost 5 bases, with 24 bases spanning the gap.

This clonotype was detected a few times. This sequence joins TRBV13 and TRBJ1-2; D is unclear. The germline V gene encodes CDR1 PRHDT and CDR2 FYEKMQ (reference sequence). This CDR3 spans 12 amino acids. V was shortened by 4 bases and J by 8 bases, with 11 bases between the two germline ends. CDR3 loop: CASSSSWRGYTF. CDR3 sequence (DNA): TGTGCCAGCAGCTCCTCCTGGAGGGGCTACACCTTC.

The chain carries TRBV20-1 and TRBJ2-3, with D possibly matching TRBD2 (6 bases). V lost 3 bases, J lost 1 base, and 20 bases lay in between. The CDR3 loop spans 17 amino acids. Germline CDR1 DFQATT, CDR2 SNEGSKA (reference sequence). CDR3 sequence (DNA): TGCAGTGCTAGTTTCGTGGGCTGGCGGGAACGCACAGATACGCAGTATTTT. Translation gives CSASFVGWRERTDTQYF.

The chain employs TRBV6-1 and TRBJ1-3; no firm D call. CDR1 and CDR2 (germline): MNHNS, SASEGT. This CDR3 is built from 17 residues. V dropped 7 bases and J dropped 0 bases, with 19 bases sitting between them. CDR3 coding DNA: TGTGCCAGCACCGACCGAGTCAGGATGAGCTCTGGAAACACCATATATTTT. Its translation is CASTDRVRMSSGNTIYF.

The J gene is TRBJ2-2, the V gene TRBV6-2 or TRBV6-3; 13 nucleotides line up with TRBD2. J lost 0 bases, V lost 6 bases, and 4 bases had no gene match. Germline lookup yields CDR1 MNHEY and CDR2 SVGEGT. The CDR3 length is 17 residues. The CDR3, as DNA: TGTGCCAGCAGCACTAGCGGGAGGGCCGCGAACACCGGGGAGCTGTTTTTT. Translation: CASSTSGRAANTGELFF.

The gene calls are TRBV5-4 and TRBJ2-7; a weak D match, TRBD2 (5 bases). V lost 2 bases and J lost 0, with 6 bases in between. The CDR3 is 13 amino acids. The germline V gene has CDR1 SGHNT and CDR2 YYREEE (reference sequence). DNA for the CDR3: TGTGCCAGCAGCTTCGACTACTCCTACGAGCAGTACTTC. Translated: CASSFDYSYEQYF.

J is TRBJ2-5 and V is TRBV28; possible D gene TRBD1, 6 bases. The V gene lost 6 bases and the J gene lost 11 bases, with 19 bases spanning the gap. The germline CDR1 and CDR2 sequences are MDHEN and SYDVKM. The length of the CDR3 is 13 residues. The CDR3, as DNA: TGTGCCAGCAGCCGACAGGACCTCTGGGAGCAGTACTTC. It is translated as CASSRQDLWEQYF.

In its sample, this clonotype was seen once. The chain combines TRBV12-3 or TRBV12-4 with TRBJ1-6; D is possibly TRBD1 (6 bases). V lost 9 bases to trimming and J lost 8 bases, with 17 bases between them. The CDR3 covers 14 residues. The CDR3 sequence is CASSPAGADSPLHF. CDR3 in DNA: TGTGCCAGTTCGCCGGCAGGGGCTGATTCACCCCTCCACTTT.

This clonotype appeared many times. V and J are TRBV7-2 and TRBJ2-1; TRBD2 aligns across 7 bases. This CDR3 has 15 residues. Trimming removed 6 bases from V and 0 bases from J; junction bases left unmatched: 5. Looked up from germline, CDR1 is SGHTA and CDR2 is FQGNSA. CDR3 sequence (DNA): TGTGCCAGCAGTCCAGCGGGGCTCTCCTACAATGAGCAGTTCTTC. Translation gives CASSPAGLSYNEQFF.